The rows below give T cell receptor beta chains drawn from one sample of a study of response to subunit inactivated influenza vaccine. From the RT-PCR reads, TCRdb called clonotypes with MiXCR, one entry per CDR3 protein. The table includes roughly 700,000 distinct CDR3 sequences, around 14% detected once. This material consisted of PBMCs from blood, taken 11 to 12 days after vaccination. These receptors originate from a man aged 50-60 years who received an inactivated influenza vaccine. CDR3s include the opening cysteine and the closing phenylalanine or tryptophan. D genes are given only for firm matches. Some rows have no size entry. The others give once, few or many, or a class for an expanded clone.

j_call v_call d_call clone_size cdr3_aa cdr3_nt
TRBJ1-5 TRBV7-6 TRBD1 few CASSLAAATGNSNQPQHF TGTGCCAGCAGCTTAGCGGCCGCGACAGGGAATAGCAATCAGCCCCAGCATTTT
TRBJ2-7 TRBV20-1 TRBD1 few CSARRQGPYEQYF TGCAGTGCTAGACGACAGGGGCCCTACGAGCAGTACTTC
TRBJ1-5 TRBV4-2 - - CASSQDSAGGNQPQHF TGTGCCAGCAGCCAAGATTCAGCCGGGGGCAATCAGCCCCAGCATTTT
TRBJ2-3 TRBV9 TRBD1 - CASSPRPRTGTNTDTQYF TGTGCCAGCAGCCCCAGACCCCGGACAGGGACCAACACAGATACGCAGTATTTT
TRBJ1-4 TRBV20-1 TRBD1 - CSARAGTGLGNEKLFF TGCAGTGCTAGAGCGGGGACAGGGTTGGGAAATGAAAAACTGTTTTTT
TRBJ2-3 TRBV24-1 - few CATSGGTTIRDTQYF TGTGCCACCAGTGGAGGGACGACTATCAGAGATACGCAGTATTTT
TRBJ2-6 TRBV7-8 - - CASSLAFAPGANVLTF TGTGCCAGCAGCTTAGCGTTCGCACCTGGGGCCAACGTCCTGACTTTC
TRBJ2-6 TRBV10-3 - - CAIMSRGASGANVLTF TGTGCCATCATGAGCAGGGGTGCCTCTGGGGCCAACGTCCTGACTTTC
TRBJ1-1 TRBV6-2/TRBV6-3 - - CASSRGYTEAFF TGTGCCAGCAGTCGGGGGTACACTGAAGCTTTCTTT
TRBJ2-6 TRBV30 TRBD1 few CAWSSGDRGFSGANVLTF TGTGCCTGGAGTTCCGGGGACAGGGGGTTCTCTGGGGCCAACGTCCTGACTTTC
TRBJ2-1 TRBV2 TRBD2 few CATRGGRALDEQFF TGTGCCACTCGGGGTGGGAGGGCCCTGGATGAGCAGTTCTTC
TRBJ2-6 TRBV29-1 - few CSARTAGRDGANVLTF TGCAGCGCTAGGACAGCAGGGAGGGATGGGGCCAACGTCCTGACTTTC
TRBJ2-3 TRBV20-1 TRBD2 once CSAAAWTRRSTDTQYF TGCAGTGCCGCTGCCTGGACTAGAAGGAGCACAGATACGCAGTATTTT
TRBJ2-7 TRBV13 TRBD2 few CASSSAAGAYEQYF TGTGCCAGCAGTTCCGCAGCGGGGGCTTACGAGCAGTACTTC
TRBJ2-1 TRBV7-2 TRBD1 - CASSSPRLQGAHEQFF TGTGCCAGCAGCTCACCCCGTTTACAGGGGGCGCATGAGCAGTTCTTC
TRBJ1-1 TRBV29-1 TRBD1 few CSVDRAGQGATEAFF TGCAGCGTTGATAGGGCGGGACAGGGGGCCACTGAAGCTTTCTTT
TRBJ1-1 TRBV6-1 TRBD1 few CASCRTGVVAEAFF TGTGCCAGCTGTCGGACAGGGGTTGTCGCTGAAGCTTTCTTT
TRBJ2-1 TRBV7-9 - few CASSLEGTPTYNEQFF TGTGCCAGCAGCTTAGAGGGGACACCTACCTACAATGAGCAGTTCTTC
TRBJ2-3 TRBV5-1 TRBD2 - CASSSIAGDLRGDTQYF TGCGCCAGCAGCTCGATAGCGGGGGACCTACGAGGAGATACGCAGTATTTT
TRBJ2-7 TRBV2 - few CASNPTGSTYEQYF TGTGCCAGCAATCCCACGGGTTCGACCTACGAGCAGTACTTC
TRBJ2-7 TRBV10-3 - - CAIRQATGLYEQYF TGTGCCATCAGGCAAGCGACAGGCCTCTACGAGCAGTACTTC
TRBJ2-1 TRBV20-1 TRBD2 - CSVLGIRTSGSSWEGNEQFF TGCAGTGTGCTAGGGATTAGAACTAGCGGGAGCTCATGGGAAGGAAATGAGCAGTTCTTC
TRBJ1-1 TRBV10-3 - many CAISGRGLDTEAFF TGTGCCATCAGTGGGAGAGGGTTAGACACTGAAGCTTTCTTT
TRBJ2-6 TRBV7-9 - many CASSLSYSGANVLTF TGTGCCAGCAGTTTGAGTTACTCTGGGGCCAACGTCCTGACTTTC
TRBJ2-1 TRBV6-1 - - CASGDRGPFYNEQFF TGTGCCAGCGGAGACCGGGGACCCTTTTACAATGAGCAGTTCTTC
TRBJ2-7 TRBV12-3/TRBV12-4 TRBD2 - CASSHGAGLAYEQYF TGTGCCAGCAGTCACGGTGCGGGACTAGCATACGAGCAGTACTTC
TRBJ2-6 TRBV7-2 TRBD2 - CASAVAGVFSGANVLTF TGTGCCAGCGCGGTAGCGGGAGTCTTTTCTGGGGCCAACGTCCTGACTTTC
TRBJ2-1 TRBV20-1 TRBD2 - CSARTLAGGNEQFF TGCAGTGCCCGGACTCTAGCGGGAGGGAATGAGCAGTTCTTC
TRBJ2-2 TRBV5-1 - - CASSLKGSATGELLF TGCGCCAGCAGCTTGAAGGGGTCGGCCACCGGGGAGCTGCTTTTT
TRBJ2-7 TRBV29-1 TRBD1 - CSVQPGQDPYEQYF TGCAGCGTTCAACCGGGACAGGACCCCTACGAGCAGTACTTC
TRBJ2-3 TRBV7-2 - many CASSFSRSTDTQYF TGTGCCAGCAGCTTCTCGCGGAGCACAGATACGCAGTATTTT
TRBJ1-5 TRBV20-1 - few CSARATTNQPQHF TGCAGTGCTAGAGCTACGACCAATCAGCCCCAGCATTTT
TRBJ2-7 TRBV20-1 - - CSARDRRMGPYEQYF TGCAGTGCTAGAGATAGGAGAATGGGGCCATACGAGCAGTACTTC
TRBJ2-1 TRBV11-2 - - CASSPMGSGWGNEQFF TGTGCCAGCAGCCCCATGGGGTCAGGGTGGGGCAATGAGCAGTTCTTC
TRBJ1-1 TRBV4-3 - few CASSSEKGSEAFF TGCGCCAGCTCCTCGGAAAAGGGCAGCGAAGCTTTCTTT
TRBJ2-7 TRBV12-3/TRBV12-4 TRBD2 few CASRPTSGSEQYF TGTGCCAGCAGACCTACTAGCGGGAGCGAGCAGTACTTC
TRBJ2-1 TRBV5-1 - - CASSLYGAPLHEQFF TGCGCCAGCAGCTTGTATGGTGCCCCCCTTCATGAGCAGTTCTTC
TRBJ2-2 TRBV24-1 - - CATTAGSVTGELFF TGTGCCACCACAGCAGGGTCGGTCACCGGGGAGCTGTTTTTT
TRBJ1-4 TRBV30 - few CAWSHQEKLFF TGTGCCTGGAGCCATCAGGAAAAACTGTTTTTT
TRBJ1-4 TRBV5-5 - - CASSPSRHEKLFF TGTGCCAGCAGTCCCTCCCGTCATGAAAAACTGTTTTTT
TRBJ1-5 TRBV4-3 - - CASSQDGRNQPQHF TGCGCCAGCAGCCAAGATGGGCGCAATCAGCCCCAGCATTTT